The next 23 T cell receptor beta chains were all read from a single sample in a study of blood T cell repertoires in COVID-19. Method: immunoSEQ multiplex PCR; TCRdb's copy keeps in-frame clones and lacks some. The profile shows 70,000 or so clones, 90% of them singletons. The sample was peripheral blood. The receptors derive from a man aged 45-65 years with acute or convalescent COVID-19.

The V call is TRBV7-6, the J call TRBJ2-7; TRBD1 aligns across 7 bases. The CDR3 runs to 14 residues. Germline V lookup: CDR1 SGHVS, CDR2 FNYEAQ. The J segment lost 3 bases and the V segment lost 6 bases, leaving 8 bases of the junction unmatched. CDR3 sequence: CASRWTGRDYEQYV. DNA for the CDR3: TGTGCCAGCAGGTGGACAGGAAGAGACTACGAGCAGTACGTC.

The chain joins TRBV28 to TRBJ2-7; TRBD1 is a possible D gene (6 bases). Trimming cost V 2 bases and J 0 bases, with 11 bases left between them. This CDR3 has 15 residues. The germline V gene encodes CDR1 MDHEN and CDR2 SYDVKM. DNA of the CDR3: TGTGCCAGCAGTTTAGCAGGGGACCTCTCCTACGAGCAGTACTTC. This encodes CASSLAGDLSYEQYF.

This chain uses TRBV27 with TRBJ2-5; 7 bases match TRBD2. The junction had 11 bases not matched to a gene; V was cut back by 2 bases and J by 5 bases. The CDR3 runs to 16 residues. From germline, CDR1 is MNHEY and CDR2 SMNVEV (reference sequence). This chain's CDR3 is CASSLEGRGRGETQYF. CDR3 nucleotide sequence: TGTGCCAGCAGTTTAGAGGGGAGGGGTAGGGGCGAGACCCAGTACTTC.

This sequence joins TRBV6-5 and TRBJ2-1, with TRBD2 matching over 9 bases. In germline, CDR1 is MNHEY, CDR2 SVGAGI. The CDR3 loop spans 15 amino acids. V was clipped by 7 bases and J by 2 bases; unmatched bases: 6. The CDR3 region has the DNA TGTGCCAGCACGGTGGCTAGCGGGACCTACAATGAGCAGTTCTTC. It encodes CASTVASGTYNEQFF.

With respect to this clone: The same CDR3 can be traced to other DNA sequences in this sample. V is TRBV30 and J is TRBJ2-7, with TRBD1 as a possible D gene (6 bases). The germline V gene encodes CDR1 GTSNPN and CDR2 SVGIG (reference sequence). V lost 3 bases, J lost 1 base, and 7 bases lay in between. CDR3 size: 12 residues. CDR3 nucleotide sequence: TGTGCCTGGAGGGACAGTTCCTACGAGCAGTACTTC. Its protein is CAWRDSSYEQYF.

This rearrangement joins TRBV28 to TRBJ2-7, with 7 nucleotides matching TRBD1. The V and J ends lost 3 bases and 5 bases, in that order; junction bases with no gene match: 10. The CDR3 length is 15 residues. CDR1 and CDR2 (germline): MDHEN, SYDVKM. The CDR3 spells CASSFGGRGNDEQYV. The CDR3 nucleotides read TGTGCCAGCAGTTTCGGAGGCAGGGGGAACGACGAGCAGTACGTC.

This chain uses TRBV6-1 with TRBJ2-5, with D unclear. The CDR3 runs 13 residues. The V end was cut by 7 bases, the J end by 6 bases, with 15 bases between. Germline assignment: CDR1 MNHNS and CDR2 SASEGT. The CDR3 sequence: CASTTSDVKTQYF. CDR3 nucleotides: TGTGCCAGCACCACGAGTGATGTTAAGACCCAGTACTTC.

The chain combines TRBV28 with TRBJ1-2; D gene uncertain. V shed 3 bases and J shed 4 bases, with 12 bases lying between them. Germline loops: CDR1 MDHEN, CDR2 SYDVKM. The CDR3 contains 14 residues. CDR3 sequence: CASSLTGSAYGYTF. CDR3 DNA sequence: TGTGCCAGCAGTTTGACTGGGTCCGCCTATGGCTACACCTTC.

V is TRBV6-1 and J is TRBJ1-3; D possibly corresponds to TRBD1 (6 bases). This CDR3 is 17 amino acids long. The ends were cut back, 4 bases at V and 4 bases at J, with 20 bases in the middle. Germline lookup yields CDR1 MNHNS and CDR2 SASEGT. The CDR3 coding sequence is TGTGCCAGCAGTGGGGCACTACAGGGAGCTGGCGGAAACACCATATATTTT. Protein sequence: CASSGALQGAGGNTIYF.

The sample holds one count of this clone. The chain employs TRBV2 and TRBJ2-5; 9 bases fit TRBD2. V lost 6 bases, J lost 2 bases, and 10 bases stayed unmatched. CDR1 SNHLY and CDR2 FYNNEI come from the germline V gene. The CDR3 consists of 16 residues. The CDR3 is CASSRLAEKVQETQYF. The CDR3 region has the DNA TGTGCCAGCAGCAGACTAGCGGAGAAGGTACAAGAGACCCAGTACTTC.

The chain carries TRBV4-1 and TRBJ2-5, with D possibly being TRBD1 (6 bases). Germline CDR1 reads MGHRA; CDR2 reads YSYEKL. The CDR3 covers 16 residues. Trimming cost V 4 bases and J 4 bases, with 19 bases left between them. CDR3 loop: CASSRHVGTFSETQYF. The CDR3 DNA reads TGCGCCAGCAGCCGACACGTCGGGACATTCTCAGAGACCCAGTACTTC.

The chain carries TRBV4-1 and TRBJ1-1; TRBD1 matches 7 bases. The germline V gene has CDR1 MGHRA and CDR2 YSYEKL. This CDR3 is 17 amino acids long. Unmatched junction bases numbered 13, after V lost 2 bases and J lost 4 bases. The CDR3 sequence: CASSQPRTGQVSTEAFF. CDR3 in DNA: TGCGCCAGCAGCCAACCCAGAACTGGACAGGTTTCCACTGAAGCTTTCTTT.

The rearrangement links TRBV19 to TRBJ1-5; D uncertain. The germline V and J ends were trimmed by 5 bases and 7 bases, with 12 bases remaining between them. CDR3 length: 13 residues. Per germline, CDR1 LNHDA and CDR2 SQIVND (reference sequence). The CDR3 nucleotides read TGTGCCAGTAGTCCTAATGGCGGACAGCCCCAGCATTTT. It codes for CASSPNGGQPQHF.

The genes are TRBV9 and TRBJ1-2; 7 nucleotides match TRBD1. Unmatched junction bases numbered 5, after V lost 3 bases and J lost 0 bases. This CDR3 has 15 amino acids. Germline V gene data show CDR1 as SGDLS and CDR2 as YYNGEE. In nucleotides, the CDR3 is TGTGCCAGCAGCGAGGGGACAGAACCTAACTATGGCTACACCTTC. This encodes CASSEGTEPNYGYTF.

CDR3: CASSLAVPGNTIYF. CDR3 in DNA: TGCGCCAGCAGCTTAGCGGTTCCTGGAAACACCATATATTTT. The rearrangement uses TRBV5-1 and TRBJ1-3, with D hard to call. The germline V gene encodes CDR1 SGHRS and CDR2 YFSETQ. The CDR3 contains 14 residues. The V end lost 2 bases, the J end lost 2 bases, and 8 bases lay between the germline ends.

This clone appeared once. This specimen includes other DNA sequences encoding the same CDR3. The V call is TRBV20-1, the J call TRBJ2-7; D ambiguous. Trimming shortened V by 2 bases and J by 7 bases, and 9 bases separated the two germline ends. Per germline, CDR1 DFQATT and CDR2 SNEGSKA (reference sequence). CDR3 size: 11 residues. The CDR3 loop reads CSARSGFEQYV. DNA for the CDR3: TGCAGTGCTAGATCCGGTTTTGAGCAGTACGTC.

CDR3 DNA: TGTGCCAGCAGTTTTTTACAGGGGGCTGGGTATGGCTACACCTTC. Amino acid sequence: CASSFLQGAGYGYTF. The chain links TRBV28 to TRBJ1-2, with TRBD1 matching over 9 bases. The CDR3 is 15 residues long. V shed 3 bases, J shed 5 bases, and the junction held 7 bases outside the gene matches. From germline, CDR1 is MDHEN and CDR2 SYDVKM.

This clone showed up just a few times. V and J are TRBV6-1 and TRBJ2-6, with 7 positions matching TRBD1. Trimming cost V 6 bases and J 13 bases; bases outside gene matches: 12. This CDR3 spans 14 amino acids. Germline loops: CDR1 MNHNS, CDR2 SASEGT. CDR3 sequence reads: CASRAQDRDQVLTF. In nucleotides, the CDR3 is TGTGCCAGCAGGGCACAAGACAGGGATCAGGTCCTGACTTTC.

This clone was seen a single time. V usage is TRBV9 and J usage is TRBJ2-2; no definite D call. Germline CDR1 SGDLS, CDR2 YYNGEE. This CDR3 has 14 amino acids. Trimming pared 1 base from V and 0 bases from J, leaving 4 bases between. The chain's CDR3 is CASSVLANTGELFF. The CDR3 DNA is TGTGCCAGCAGCGTATTAGCGAACACCGGGGAGCTGTTTTTT.

This chain joins TRBV24-1 and TRBJ2-1, with 9 positions matching TRBD1. V shed 3 bases and J 4 bases; nucleotides not matched to a gene: 6. Germline assignment: CDR1 KGHDR and CDR2 SFDVKD. The CDR3 consists of 16 residues. The CDR3 DNA sequence: TGTGCCACCAGTGATCCGGGACAGGGAGATTACAATGAGCAGTTCTTC. Translating it yields CATSDPGQGDYNEQFF.

This chain's CDR3 is CASSMAGNEQFF. CDR3 sequence (DNA): TGTGCCAGTAGTATGGCGGGGAATGAGCAGTTCTTC. The rearrangement links TRBV19 to TRBJ2-1, with a possible D match to TRBD2 (6 bases). Trimming removed 3 bases from V and 7 bases from J, with 7 bases in between. The CDR3 length is 12 residues. Per the germline V gene, CDR1 is LNHDA and CDR2 is SQIVND (reference sequence).

This chain uses TRBV14 with TRBJ1-1; a weak D match, TRBD1 (5 bases). Germline lookup yields CDR1 SGHDN and CDR2 FVKESK. The V end lost 4 bases, the J end lost 0 bases, and 6 bases lay between the germline ends. The CDR3 has 13 residues. CDR3 sequence (DNA): TGTGCCAGCAGCCGACAGCTGAACACTGAAGCTTTCTTT. Protein: CASSRQLNTEAFF.

The J gene is TRBJ1-4, the V gene TRBV5-6; TRBD1 matches at 8 bases. The CDR3 is 14 residues long. Germline V gives CDR1 SGHDT, CDR2 YYEEEE. V gave up 5 bases and J gave up 8 bases; unmatched junction bases: 8. The CDR3 sequence: CASSSDRGGEKLFF. The DNA of the CDR3 is TGTGCCAGCAGTTCCGACAGGGGAGGCGAAAAACTGTTTTTT.